This T cell receptor beta chain was captured in a study of CD8+ T cells in alopecia areata. Treatment denoted: oral pan-JAK inhibitor, 5-10 mg twice daily. Once RNA had been extracted, it was reverse transcribed into cDNA to act as the sequencing template. Assay: immunoSEQ multiplex PCR; the TCRdb copy retains only in-frame clones and omits some. This sample yields about 180,000 clones, of which about 54% are seen a single time; 16% belongs to the top ten. This clonotype was sampled from a human donor with alopecia areata. Sequencing used CD4+ T cells sorted from blood, obtained at approximately week 61, from a patient treated with tofacitinib.

CDR3 sequence reads: CASRGDSTPNQPQHF. The CDR3 nucleotides read TGTGCCAGCAGGGGGGACAGTACCCCCAATCAGCCCCAGCATTTT. This rearrangement joins TRBV2 to TRBJ1-5; 7 nucleotides align to TRBD1. Germline CDR1 SNHLY, CDR2 FYNNEI. V lost 6 bases to trimming and J lost 3 bases; unmatched junction nucleotides: 8. This CDR3 is built from 15 residues.